This record concerns one T cell receptor beta chain sequence. These data are taken from a study of blood T cell repertoires in COVID-19. Looking at the study overall: Nucleic acid was either cDNA or gDNA, and it came from T cells, B-cell-depleted T cells, or PBMCs.

Method: immunoSEQ multiplex PCR; TCRdb's copy keeps in-frame clones and lacks some. This table has under 250,000 clones, about 82% appearing once. This TCR was recovered from a woman aged 45-65 years with acute COVID-19. Sequencing was carried out using PBMCs or T cells enriched from blood (not recorded which).

The CDR3 sequence: CASSQMFAGNTEAFF. As DNA, the CDR3 is TGCGCCAGCAGCCAAATGTTTGCAGGGAACACTGAAGCTTTCTTT. V and J are TRBV4-1 and TRBJ1-1; D call uncertain. CDR1 is MGHRA and CDR2 is YSYEKL in the germline V gene. This CDR3 spans 15 amino acids. V was clipped by 2 bases and J by 1 base, with 11 bases between them.